The sequence of this T cell receptor beta chain was determined in a study of molecular identifiers for immune sequencing clone quantification. This clonotype was seen at least ten times. The target antigen is unknown. From around 18,000 to 910,000 sorted cells, naive CD8 libraries were generated with 10%, 30% or 50% RNA. As CD8+CD4-CCR7+CD45RA+ cells, naive CD8 T cells were sorted. The ends lost 6 bases at V and 3 bases at J; junction bases unmatched: 22. CDR1 SQVTM and CDR2 ANQGSEA come from the germline V gene. The CDR3 is made up of 19 amino acids. Study-level points and caveats: Jurkat TCR RNA spiked in from one cell reportedly remained identifiable amid about a million naive cells.

TCRdb fed the PCR reads into MiXCR, producing one record per CDR3 protein. The sample consists of tens of thousands of distinct CDR3 sequences, 15% to 20% of them appearing once. The receptor's source is a human donor in good health. Some libraries in this study had Jurkat cell RNA spiked in. Sequencing was done on a sample of naive CD8+ T cells from blood, with Jurkat cell RNA spiked in. Subset reported: FACS-sorted CD8+CD4-CCR7+CD45RA+ naive T cells. V is TRBV29-1 and J is TRBJ2-7, with 11 bases identical to TRBD1. CDR3 amino acids: CSVLYYQKRGDRGNYEQYF. The CDR3 DNA is TGCAGCGTACTTTATTACCAAAAACGGGGGGACAGGGGGAACTACGAGCAGTACTTC.